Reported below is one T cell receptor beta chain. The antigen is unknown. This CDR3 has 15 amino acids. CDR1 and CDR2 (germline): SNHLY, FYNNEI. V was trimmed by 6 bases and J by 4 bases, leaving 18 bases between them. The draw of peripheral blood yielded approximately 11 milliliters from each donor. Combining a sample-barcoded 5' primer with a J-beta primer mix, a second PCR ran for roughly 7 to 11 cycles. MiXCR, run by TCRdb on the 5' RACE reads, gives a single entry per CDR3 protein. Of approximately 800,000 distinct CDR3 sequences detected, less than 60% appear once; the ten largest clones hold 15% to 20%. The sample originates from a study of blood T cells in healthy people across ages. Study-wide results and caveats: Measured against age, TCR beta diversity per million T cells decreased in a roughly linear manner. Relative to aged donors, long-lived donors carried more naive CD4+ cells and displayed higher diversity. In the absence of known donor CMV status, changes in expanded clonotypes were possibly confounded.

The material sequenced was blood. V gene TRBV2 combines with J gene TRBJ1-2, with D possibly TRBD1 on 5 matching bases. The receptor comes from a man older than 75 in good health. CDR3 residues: CASRSDSGSVYGYTF. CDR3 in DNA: TGTGCCAGCAGGAGTGACAGTGGATCAGTCTATGGCTACACCTTC.